This record concerns one T cell receptor beta chain sequence. V trimming: 3 bases; J trimming: 9 bases; junction bases outside the gene matches: 6. This CDR3 comprises 15 residues. From germline, CDR1 is SGHNT and CDR2 YYREEE (reference sequence). This sample stems from a study of blood T cell repertoires in COVID-19. Study-level background: Researchers got acute and convalescent COVID-19 samples from the United States, Italy and Spain.

Original handling: Reference gene primer amplification gave nucleated cell count estimates. Assay used: immunoSEQ multiplex PCR; TCRdb lists only in-frame clones, some missing. V, J and clone size are those of that table, while D and trimming were read from the DNA. Found here are over 200,000 clones, around 86% of them singletons; the top ten hold around 5.7%. This TCR was recovered from a man at least 80 years old with acute or convalescent COVID-19. The specimen was peripheral blood. V is TRBV5-4 and J is TRBJ2-1; TRBD2 matches at 13 bases. CDR3 loop: CASSSGLAGVREQFF. The DNA of the CDR3 is TGTGCCAGCAGCTCTGGACTAGCGGGAGTACGTGAGCAGTTCTTC.